These 22 T cell receptor beta chains were all obtained from the same sample, sequenced in a study of T cells after yellow fever vaccination. TCRdb re-analysed the 5' RACE reads in MiXCR, keeping a single row per CDR3 protein. Of around 330,000 distinct CDR3 sequences in the sample, 3.6% were seen once. The material sequenced was PBMCs, taken on the day of the yellow fever booster vaccination. These TCRs come from a young man who received the YFV17D yellow fever vaccine.

This clonotype was counted a few times. The rearrangement links TRBV15 to TRBJ1-5; no firm D call. CDR3 length: 13 amino acids. Germline V lookup: CDR1 LNHNV, CDR2 YYDKDF (reference sequence). V gave up 5 bases and J gave up 8 bases, with 13 bases separating them. For the CDR3, the DNA is TGTGCCACCAGCCTCGACACTGGCGAGCCCCAGCATTTT. Its translation is CATSLDTGEPQHF.

This clonotype showed up many times. The chain has TRBV12-3 or TRBV12-4 and TRBJ2-5; no definite D call. V lost 1 base, J lost 5 bases, and 11 bases lay in between. The CDR3 runs to 14 residues. The CDR3 sequence: CASSLGRVAETQYF. CDR3 sequence (DNA): TGTGCCAGCAGTTTAGGTAGGGTTGCGGAGACCCAGTACTTC.

This clonotype has at least ten counts. The V and J genes are TRBV4-1 and TRBJ2-2, with D perhaps matching TRBD1 (6 bases). V was cut by 9 bases and J by 0 bases, with 11 bases left in between. Germline V lookup: CDR1 MGHRA, CDR2 YSYEKL. This CDR3 has 14 residues. The chain's CDR3 is CASRQAANTGELFF. The CDR3 region has the DNA TGCGCCAGTAGACAGGCCGCGAACACCGGGGAGCTGTTTTTT.

This clonotype was observed at least ten times. The V and J genes are TRBV6-1 and TRBJ2-7; D unresolved. The CDR3 covers 13 residues. V was trimmed by 5 bases and J by 6 bases, leaving 14 bases between them. Germline V CDR1 and CDR2: MNHNS, SASEGT. The CDR3 protein is CASSPQGTVEQYV. CDR3 DNA sequence: TGTGCCAGCAGTCCTCAAGGAACAGTCGAGCAGTACGTC.

The V call is TRBV6-2 or TRBV6-3, the J call TRBJ2-1, with 7 nucleotides matching TRBD2. Germline CDR1 is MNHEY and CDR2 is SVGEGT. This CDR3 spans 14 amino acids. The V gene end was trimmed by 7 bases and the J gene end by 2 bases; junction bases not matched to a gene: 5. CDR3 sequence reads: CASKLSGTYNEQFF. CDR3 nucleotides: TGTGCCAGCAAACTCAGCGGGACCTACAATGAGCAGTTCTTC.

This clonotype showed up many times. V usage is TRBV5-1 and J usage is TRBJ2-1; TRBD2 matches 12 bases. This CDR3 is built from 17 residues. J gave up 8 bases and V 0 bases, and 9 bases lay outside the gene matches. The germline V gene has CDR1 SGHRS and CDR2 YFSETQ. The CDR3 is CASSLVLAGGAWDEQFF. The CDR3 DNA reads TGCGCCAGCAGCTTGGTGCTAGCGGGGGGGGCCTGGGATGAGCAGTTCTTC.

This clonotype was picked up a small number of times. The V gene is TRBV5-4, the J gene TRBJ1-1; D is ambiguous. V was trimmed by 4 bases and J by 1 base, leaving 11 bases between them. Germline V gene data show CDR1 as SGHNT and CDR2 as YYREEE (reference sequence). The CDR3 is made up of 14 amino acids. CDR3 loop: CASSRVSSNTEAFF. The DNA for the CDR3 is TGTGCCAGCAGCAGGGTGAGTTCGAACACTGAAGCTTTCTTT.

The V and J genes are TRBV12-5 and TRBJ1-1; possibly TRBD1 for D (6 bases). The CDR3 loop spans 13 amino acids. Trimming took off 6 bases at V and 6 bases at J, with 14 bases between the two ends. Per germline, CDR1 LGHNT and CDR2 FRNRAP. Written as DNA, the CDR3 is TGTGCTAGTGGCAAAAACAGGGTCTCTGAAGCTTTCTTT. Protein: CASGKNRVSEAFF.

Here the CDR3 reads CASSQEGRKSGYTF. The CDR3 DNA follows: TGCGCCAGCAGCCAAGAAGGCAGGAAAAGTGGCTACACCTTC. J is TRBJ1-2 and V is TRBV4-3; D uncertain. The V end was cut by 0 bases, the J end by 7 bases, with 12 bases between. CDR3 length: 14 residues. Germline V CDR1 and CDR2: LGHNA, YSLEER.

In this sample, this clonotype turned up many times. The rearrangement joins TRBV5-1 to TRBJ2-2, with a possible D match to TRBD1 (6 bases). This CDR3 is built from 15 residues. Trimming shortened V by 7 bases and J by 1 base, and 14 bases separated the two germline ends. CDR1 is SGHRS and CDR2 is YFSETQ in the germline V gene. The CDR3 sequence: CASERGTRNTGELFF. For the CDR3, the DNA is TGCGCCAGCGAAAGGGGGACACGGAACACCGGGGAGCTGTTTTTT.

This clonotype was observed many times. The rearrangement uses TRBV5-1 and TRBJ1-5; maybe TRBD1 (6 bases). This CDR3 spans 13 amino acids. V lost 3 bases and J 4 bases, leaving 8 bases between the germline ends. Germline CDR1 SGHRS, CDR2 YFSETQ. CDR3 nucleotides: TGCGCCAGCAGCTCAACAGGGAATCAGCCCCAGCATTTT. Translation gives CASSSTGNQPQHF.

This clonotype was counted only a few times. Here the CDR3 reads CASSKTGTTPREQFF. CDR3 nucleotide sequence: TGTGCCAGCAGCAAAACCGGGACCACCCCCCGCGAGCAGTTCTTC. The J gene is TRBJ2-1, the V gene TRBV7-2, with D perhaps matching TRBD1 or TRBD2 (5 bases each). Germline lookup yields CDR1 SGHTA and CDR2 FQGNSA. This CDR3 has 15 residues. The V end lost 5 bases, the J end lost 10 bases, and 21 bases lay between the germline ends.

This clonotype was observed a few times. The chain joins TRBV10-3 to TRBJ2-3, with TRBD1 identical over 8 bases. V shed 2 bases and J 7 bases; nucleotides not matched to a gene: 14. There are 17 residues in the CDR3. Per the germline V gene, CDR1 is ENHRY and CDR2 is SYGVKD. CDR3 protein: CAISEPLGAGGPNTQYF. CDR3 in DNA: TGTGCCATCAGTGAGCCCCTCGGGGCAGGGGGCCCTAATACGCAGTATTTT.

This clonotype has a count of ten or more. V usage is TRBV11-2 and J usage is TRBJ2-7; D might be TRBD1 (9 bases). The V end lost 4 bases, the J end lost 2 bases, and 15 bases lay between the germline ends. CDR3 size: 15 residues. Per germline, CDR1 SGHAT and CDR2 FQNNGV. DNA for the CDR3: TGTGCCAGCAGCTCGGGAGGGACAGGGACCTACGAGCAGTACGTC. Amino acids: CASSSGGTGTYEQYV.

V usage is TRBV2 and J usage is TRBJ1-1; maybe TRBD1 (6 bases). Per the germline V gene, CDR1 is SNHLY and CDR2 is FYNNEI. V gave up 7 bases and J gave up 0 bases, with 12 bases separating them. The CDR3 covers 14 residues. Here the CDR3 DNA reads TGTGCCAGCAACATCGGACAGTTGAACACTGAAGCTTTCTTT. It encodes CASNIGQLNTEAFF. Full variable domain (outside the CDR3, taken from reference TRBV2 and TRBJ1-1): EPEVTQTPSHQVTQMGQEVILRCVPISNHLYFYWYRQILGQKVEFLVSFYNNEISEKSEIFDDQFSVERPDGSNFTLKIRSTKLEDSAMYFCASNIGQLNTEAFFGQGTRLTVV.

The rearrangement uses TRBV28 and TRBJ2-1, with D perhaps TRBD2 (5 bases). The CDR3 is 13 amino acids. V lost 7 bases and J lost 9, with 16 bases in between. Germline CDR1 reads MDHEN; CDR2 reads SYDVKM. The CDR3 DNA sequence: TGTGCCAGCACCCACGGCATGGGGAGTGAGCAGTTCTTC. This codes for CASTHGMGSEQFF.

The rearrangement uses TRBV12-3 or TRBV12-4 and TRBJ1-1, with a weak D call TRBD1 (6 bases). V lost 5 bases to trimming and J lost 4 bases, with 17 bases between them. The CDR3 covers 15 residues. CDR3 nucleotide sequence: TGTGCCAGCAGTCCCTCTAGGGGGACCTTCACTGAAGCTTTCTTT. This sequence encodes CASSPSRGTFTEAFF.

In this sample, this clonotype turned up many times. The V and J genes are TRBV4-3 and TRBJ2-2; the match to TRBD2 covers 7 bases. The V gene's germline CDR1 is LGHNA and CDR2 YSLEER. J was trimmed by 7 bases and V by 3 bases; bases with no gene match: 5. The CDR3 sequence is 14 residues long. The CDR3 here is CASSHGTKIGELFF. The CDR3, as DNA: TGCGCCAGCAGCCACGGGACTAAAATCGGGGAGCTGTTTTTT.

This clonotype was counted at least ten times. This rearrangement joins TRBV5-1 to TRBJ2-7; D possibly uses TRBD1 or TRBD2 (5 bases each). This CDR3 has 13 amino acids. Germline V gene data show CDR1 as SGHRS and CDR2 as YFSETQ. Trimming stripped 4 bases from V and 0 bases from J, with 8 bases between. The DNA of the CDR3 is TGCGCCAGCAGCCGGGACGGCTCCTACGAGCAGTACTTC. This sequence encodes CASSRDGSYEQYF.

This clonotype was counted ten times or more. V is TRBV3-1 and J is TRBJ2-5; 7 nucleotides match TRBD1. This CDR3 spans 16 amino acids. The V segment lost 1 base and the J segment 6 bases; nucleotides outside the gene matches: 11. Germline-derived CDR1 and CDR2 are LGHDT and YNNKEL (reference sequence). The CDR3 region is CASSQAPDRSVKTQYF. DNA of the CDR3: TGTGCCAGCAGCCAAGCCCCGGACAGGTCCGTGAAGACCCAGTACTTC.

This clonotype has a handful of counts. V and J are TRBV14 and TRBJ2-7, with 7 bases matching TRBD1. The CDR3 runs 14 residues. J lost 3 bases, V lost 3 bases, and 5 bases had no gene match. Germline values: CDR1 SGHDN, CDR2 FVKESK. The CDR3 coding sequence is TGTGCCAGCAGCCAGCTGACAGGGTTCTACGAGCAGTACTTC. This encodes CASSQLTGFYEQYF.

V gene TRBV7-9 combines with J gene TRBJ1-2, with D maybe TRBD1 (6 bases). V was clipped by 8 bases and J by 3 bases, with 10 bases between them. CDR3 length: 12 residues. Germline V CDR1 and CDR2: SEHNR, FQNEAQ (reference sequence). CDR3 sequence reads: CASVRGDYGYTF. In DNA, the CDR3 is TGTGCCAGCGTCAGGGGCGACTATGGCTACACCTTC.